This note documents a single T cell receptor (beta chain) sequence. The entry originates in a study of blood T cell repertoires in COVID-19. Study background: Samples of COVID-19 (acute and convalescent) were obtained from the United States, Italy and Spain. T cells, B-cell-depleted T cells, or PBMCs supplied cDNA or gDNA.

Source study methods: Quantification of nucleated cells was approximated via reference gene primer amplification. Here immunoSEQ multiplex PCR was the method, and the copy in TCRdb shows in-frame clones only, minus some. That table furnishes V, J and clone size, whereas the DNA furnished D and trimming. The sample consists of around 78,000 clones, around nine tenths of them appearing once. The TCR was taken from a woman aged 55-69 years with acute or convalescent COVID-19. Sequenced: peripheral blood.

CDR3 nucleotides: TGCGCCAGCAGCCAAGCAGCTACAGGGGGTAATAATTCACCCCTCCACTTT. Translating it yields CASSQAATGGNNSPLHF. The rearrangement uses TRBV4-3 and TRBJ1-6; 8 bases are a match to TRBD1. J gave up 5 bases and V 1 base, and 7 bases lay outside the gene matches. This CDR3 spans 17 amino acids. Per the germline V gene, CDR1 is LGHNA and CDR2 is YSLEER.